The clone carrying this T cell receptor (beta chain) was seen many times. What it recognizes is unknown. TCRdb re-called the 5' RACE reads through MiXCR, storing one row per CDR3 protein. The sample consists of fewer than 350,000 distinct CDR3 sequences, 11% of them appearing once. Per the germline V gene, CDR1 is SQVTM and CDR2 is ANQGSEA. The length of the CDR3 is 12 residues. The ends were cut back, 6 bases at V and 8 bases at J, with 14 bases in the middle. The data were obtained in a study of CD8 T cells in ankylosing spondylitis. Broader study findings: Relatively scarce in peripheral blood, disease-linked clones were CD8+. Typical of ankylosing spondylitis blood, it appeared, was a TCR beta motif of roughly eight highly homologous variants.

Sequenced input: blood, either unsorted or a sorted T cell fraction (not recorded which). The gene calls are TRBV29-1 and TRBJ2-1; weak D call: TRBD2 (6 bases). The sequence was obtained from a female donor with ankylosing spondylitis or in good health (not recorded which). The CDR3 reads CSVIGGVDEQFF. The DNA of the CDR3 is TGCAGCGTAATCGGGGGTGTTGATGAGCAGTTCTTC.